A single sample gave rise to the 17 T cell receptor beta chains below, sequenced in a study of technical replicates of blood from a handful of donors. Only in-frame clones appear in the TCRdb table, and some are missing; sequencing was by immunoSEQ multiplex PCR. This table holds about 84,000 clones, around 97% found once. Sequenced input: T cells isolated from PBMCs. The receptors come from a human donor in good health.

The chain is built from TRBV6-4 and TRBJ1-1; unclear D gene. The V gene's germline CDR1 is MRHNA and CDR2 SNTAGT. V was cut by 11 bases and J by 5 bases, with 27 bases left in between. The CDR3 contains 16 residues. The CDR3 bases are TGTGCCGCCAAACGGTTTTATCCCCGACTTAGGACTGAAGCTTTCTTT. Its protein is CAAKRFYPRLRTEAFF.

This sequence joins TRBV6-1 and TRBJ2-7; 9 positions match TRBD1. The J segment lost 4 bases and the V segment lost 4 bases, leaving 5 bases of the junction unmatched. The CDR3 length is 14 residues. Germline CDR1 is MNHNS and CDR2 is SASEGT. CDR3 residues: CASSAGTGWYEQYF. The CDR3 DNA sequence: TGTGCCAGCAGTGCAGGGACAGGGTGGTACGAGCAGTACTTC.

V is TRBV28 and J is TRBJ2-1; 8 bases line up with TRBD2. The CDR3 sequence is 14 residues long. Trimming at V came to 3 bases and at J to 8 bases, leaving 6 bases not matched to a gene. From germline, CDR1 is MDHEN and CDR2 SYDVKM. CDR3 in DNA: TGTGCCAGCAGTTTGGGACTAGAATACTATGAGCAGTTCTTC. Amino acids: CASSLGLEYYEQFF. The full variable domain, its missing parts supplied by reference TRBV28 and TRBJ2-1, is DVKVTQSSRYLVKRTGEKVFLECVQDMDHENMFWYRQDPGLGLRLIYFSYDVKMKEKGDIPEGYSVSREKKERFSLILESASTNQTSMYLCASSLGLEYYEQFFGPGTRLTVL.

The rearrangement links TRBV5-4 to TRBJ2-5, with D tentatively TRBD2 (7 bases). Germline lookup yields CDR1 SGHNT and CDR2 YYREEE (reference sequence). V lost 2 bases to trimming and J lost 1 base, with 12 bases between them. CDR3 length: 15 amino acids. CDR3 loop: CASSFGRGAQETQYF. The CDR3 coding sequence is TGTGCCAGCAGCTTCGGACGGGGGGCCCAAGAGACCCAGTACTTC.

This chain uses TRBV27 with TRBJ1-6, with TRBD1 matching over 8 bases. The CDR3 has 17 amino acids. Germline CDR1 reads MNHEY; CDR2 reads SMNVEV (reference sequence). V shed 3 bases and J 2 bases; nucleotides not matched to a gene: 6. CDR3 sequence (DNA): TGTGCCAGCAGTTTCGGACAGGGTCTAACCTATAATTCACCCCTCCACTTT. Protein: CASSFGQGLTYNSPLHF.

This chain connects TRBV19 to TRBJ1-3; D is possibly TRBD1 (6 bases). CDR3 length equals 15 residues. Per the germline V gene, CDR1 is LNHDA and CDR2 is SQIVND (reference sequence). V lost 6 bases, J lost 2 bases, and 14 bases lay in between. The CDR3 loop is CASRLQGFAGNTIYF. For the CDR3, the DNA is TGTGCCAGTAGGCTCCAGGGGTTCGCTGGAAACACCATATATTTT.

V and J are TRBV27 and TRBJ2-1, with TRBD2 identical over 15 bases. This CDR3 contains 15 residues. Per germline, CDR1 MNHEY and CDR2 SMNVEV (reference sequence). Trimming cost V 2 bases and J 14 bases; bases outside gene matches: 7. The CDR3 protein is CASSLVGLAGGHKFF. In nucleotides, the CDR3 is TGTGCCAGCAGTTTAGTGGGACTAGCGGGAGGCCACAAGTTCTTC.

The chain is built from TRBV6-5 and TRBJ2-3, with TRBD2 identical over 8 bases. Germline CDR1 is MNHEY and CDR2 is SVGAGI. The CDR3 spans 15 residues. Trimming at V came to 6 bases and at J to 2 bases, leaving 7 bases not matched to a gene. CDR3 protein: CASRETSGLTDTQYF. In DNA, the CDR3 is TGTGCCAGCAGAGAAACTAGCGGTCTCACAGATACGCAGTATTTT.

The CDR3 region has the DNA TGTGCCAGCAGTACCAATCAGCGGGGGGGAGGAGATACGCAGTATTTT. Translation: CASSTNQRGGGDTQYF. The genes are TRBV27 and TRBJ2-3, with 10 bases aligning to TRBD2. V shed 5 bases, J shed 5 bases, and the junction held 10 bases outside the gene matches. The CDR3 has 16 amino acids. Germline V gene data show CDR1 as MNHEY and CDR2 as SMNVEV (reference sequence).

The V gene is TRBV5-1, the J gene TRBJ1-4; 7 nucleotides line up with TRBD1. Germline CDR1 reads SGHRS; CDR2 reads YFSETQ. The CDR3 loop spans 15 amino acids. J was trimmed by 7 bases and V by 0 bases; bases with no gene match: 6. CDR3 residues: CASSLAGGSGEKLFF. CDR3 bases: TGCGCCAGCAGCTTGGCAGGGGGTTCTGGTGAAAAACTGTTTTTT.

The chain has TRBV5-1 and TRBJ1-2; 8 nucleotides align to TRBD1. The CDR3 runs 13 residues. Trimming at V came to 7 bases and at J to 8 bases, leaving 10 bases not matched to a gene. CDR1 and CDR2 (germline): SGHRS, YFSETQ. CDR3 coding DNA: TGCGCCAGCGCTACTCCGGACAGGGTCGGCTACACCTTC. This codes for CASATPDRVGYTF.

This clone showed up just once. The V call is TRBV5-6, the J call TRBJ2-2, with 8 positions matching TRBD1. Germline V gene data show CDR1 as SGHDT and CDR2 as YYEEEE. J was trimmed by 4 bases and V by 4 bases; bases with no gene match: 6. This CDR3 has 15 residues. This CDR3 reads CASSQQGAGTGELFF. The CDR3 nucleotides read TGTGCCAGCAGCCAGCAGGGGGCGGGCACCGGGGAGCTGTTTTTT. The entire variable domain, with the rest obtained from reference TRBV5-6 and TRBJ2-2, is as follows: DAGVTQSPTHLIKTRGQQVTLRCSPKSGHDTVSWYQQALGQGPQFIFQYYEEEERQRGNFPDRFSGHQFPNYSSELNVNALLLGDSALYLCASSQQGAGTGELFFGEGSRLTVL.

This chain joins TRBV10-3 and TRBJ1-2; TRBD1 matches 9 bases. V lost 10 bases and J lost 7; bases outside the gene matches: 10. Germline V lookup: CDR1 ENHRY, CDR2 SYGVKD. The CDR3 sequence is 13 residues long. CDR3 sequence reads: CASGTGPLGGYTF. As DNA, the CDR3 is TGTGCCAGCGGGACAGGGCCCTTGGGTGGCTACACCTTC.

The genes are TRBV7-9 and TRBJ1-1; maybe TRBD1 (5 bases). Trimming took 1 base from V and 1 from J, leaving 10 bases between them. From germline, CDR1 is SEHNR and CDR2 FQNEAQ (reference sequence). This CDR3 spans 15 amino acids. CDR3 sequence (DNA): TGTGCCAGCAGCTTAGGGGGGGTCAGGAACACTGAAGCTTTCTTT. Translating gives CASSLGGVRNTEAFF.

This chain joins TRBV7-3 and TRBJ2-1, with 8 bases that match TRBD2. CDR1 is SGHTA and CDR2 is FQGTGA in the germline V gene. The CDR3 sequence is 15 residues long. V gave up 5 bases and J gave up 7 bases; unmatched junction bases: 10. CDR3 sequence (DNA): TGTGCCAGCAGCATGTCGGGGGGGCCATTAAATGAGCAGTTCTTC. It codes for CASSMSGGPLNEQFF.

The chain is built from TRBV7-2 and TRBJ2-1; D unresolved. The germline V and J ends were trimmed by 2 bases and 0 bases, with 8 bases remaining between them. Germline-derived CDR1 and CDR2 are SGHTA and FQGNSA. The CDR3 contains 15 residues. The CDR3 DNA is TGTGCCAGCAGCTTAAAAATTAGCTCCTACAATGAGCAGTTCTTC. Translation: CASSLKISSYNEQFF. Drawing the rest from reference TRBV7-2 and TRBJ2-1, the complete variable domain is GAGVSQSPSNKVTEKGKDVELRCDPISGHTALYWYRQSLGQGLEFLIYFQGNSAPDKSGLPSDRFSAERTGGSVSTLTIQRTQQEDSAVYLCASSLKISSYNEQFFGPGTRLTVL.

The chain carries TRBV10-1 and TRBJ2-3; TRBD2 matches 10 bases. Germline-derived CDR1 and CDR2 are WNHNN and SYGVQD (reference sequence). The CDR3 is made up of 16 amino acids. J was trimmed by 1 base and V by 5 bases; bases with no gene match: 6. The CDR3: CASSRAGGLRTDTQYF. The CDR3 nucleotides read TGCGCCAGCAGTAGAGCGGGGGGGCTTCGCACAGATACGCAGTATTTT.